This T cell receptor beta chain was captured in a study of control samples from healthy donors and cancer patients. Unmatched junction bases numbered 5, after V lost 6 bases and J lost 4 bases. The CDR3 has 14 amino acids. Per the germline V gene, CDR1 is MNHEY and CDR2 is SMNVEV (reference sequence). Clones were read by immunoSEQ multiplex PCR, and TCRdb kept only the in-frame ones, dropping some. The table lists over 150,000 clones, about 95% of them singletons. This chain joins TRBV27 and TRBJ1-4; 7 nucleotides line up with TRBD1. The sequencing input was PBMCs. The origin of this receptor is a man aged 55 to 70 with colorectal cancer. CDR3 DNA sequence: TGTGCCAGCAGAACAGGGGTGGATAATGAAAAACTGTTTTTT. It encodes CASRTGVDNEKLFF.